The 20 T cell receptor beta chains listed next were all sequenced from one sample in a study of blood T cell repertoires in COVID-19. The data were produced by immunoSEQ multiplex PCR, yet TCRdb's version contains in-frame clones alone and is incomplete. The repertoire holds more than 45,000 clones, roughly four fifths seen once, with around 9.6% in the top ten. The sample was peripheral blood. The receptors were gathered from a man older than 75 with COVID-19, enrolled during active disease.

This chain links TRBV10-3 with TRBJ1-1, with 8 bases identical to TRBD1. The CDR3 covers 14 residues. From germline, CDR1 is ENHRY and CDR2 SYGVKD. Germline trimming cut 2 bases from V and 1 base from J; bases unmatched to any gene: 0. The CDR3 sequence is CAISEQGANTEAFF. CDR3 nucleotides: TGTGCCATCAGTGAGCAGGGGGCGAACACTGAAGCTTTCTTT.

The chain links TRBV19 to TRBJ1-4; D unclear. CDR1 LNHDA and CDR2 SQIVND come from the germline V gene (reference sequence). The germline V and J ends were trimmed by 1 base and 0 bases, with 6 bases remaining between them. CDR3 length equals 15 residues. The chain's CDR3 is CASSIGATTNEKLFF. CDR3 nucleotide sequence: TGTGCCAGTAGTATAGGAGCGACAACTAATGAAAAACTGTTTTTT.

The chain joins TRBV18 to TRBJ2-5, with D perhaps TRBD1 (5 bases). The CDR3 runs to 14 residues. The V end lost 2 bases, the J end lost 4 bases, and 11 bases lay between the germline ends. Germline V gene data show CDR1 as KGHSH and CDR2 as LQKENI. The CDR3 reads CASSPNAGSETQYF. DNA of the CDR3: TGTGCCAGCTCACCAAACGCAGGGTCAGAGACCCAGTACTTC.

The CDR3 loop is CASSPKRGGYNEQFF. CDR3 in DNA: TGTGCCAGCAGCCCAAAGCGGGGGGGCTACAATGAGCAGTTCTTC. The chain carries TRBV7-2 and TRBJ2-1; 10 bases line up with TRBD2. V lost 5 bases and J lost 3; bases outside the gene matches: 4. The CDR3 extends over 15 amino acids. The germline V gene encodes CDR1 SGHTA and CDR2 FQGNSA.

V is TRBV5-4 and J is TRBJ1-3, with a weak D call TRBD1 (5 bases). The CDR3 extends over 16 amino acids. V was trimmed by 4 bases and J by 0 bases, leaving 14 bases between them. Germline V lookup: CDR1 SGHNT, CDR2 YYREEE (reference sequence). The CDR3, as DNA: TGTGCCAGCAGCCCTCAATTGGGGGGCTCTGGAAACACCATATATTTT. This codes for CASSPQLGGSGNTIYF.

The V gene is TRBV27, the J gene TRBJ1-1; 7 bases fit TRBD1. CDR3 size: 16 residues. Germline assignment: CDR1 MNHEY and CDR2 SMNVEV (reference sequence). The V gene end was trimmed by 3 bases and the J gene end by 0 bases; junction bases not matched to a gene: 7. CDR3 bases: TGTGCCAGCAGTTTCCAGCCGACAGGGCTGAACACTGAAGCTTTCTTT. Its translation: CASSFQPTGLNTEAFF.

The chain combines TRBV5-1 with TRBJ2-1; D gene unclear. Trimming stripped 0 bases from V and 7 bases from J, with 8 bases between. The germline V gene has CDR1 SGHRS and CDR2 YFSETQ. This CDR3 region has 13 residues. CDR3 nucleotides: TGCGCCAGCAGCTTGGCCTTGACTAATGAGCAGTTCTTC. The encoded protein is CASSLALTNEQFF.

DNA for the CDR3: TGCGCCAGCAGCATCGCTCCGGGAGCCCAAACAGATACGCAGTATTTT. This codes for CASSIAPGAQTDTQYF. This chain uses TRBV5-1 with TRBJ2-3; a weak D match, TRBD2 (6 bases). V lost 4 bases and J 3 bases, leaving 18 bases between the germline ends. Germline-derived CDR1 and CDR2 are SGHRS and YFSETQ. The CDR3 is 16 amino acids.

V and J are TRBV11-3 and TRBJ1-2, with D perhaps matching TRBD1 (5 bases). Germline-derived CDR1 and CDR2 are SGHNT and YENEEA. This CDR3 is 15 amino acids long. V gave up 6 bases and J gave up 7 bases, with 21 bases separating them. Written as DNA, the CDR3 is TGTGCCAGCAGAGCCCGCCGACGGGGGAGGGGTGGCTACACCTTC. It specifies CASRARRRGRGGYTF.

This clone has just one count. The rearrangement links TRBV27 to TRBJ1-4, with D possibly being TRBD1 (5 bases). In germline, CDR1 is MNHEY, CDR2 SMNVEV (reference sequence). The length of the CDR3 is 17 residues. V was shortened by 1 base and J by 2 bases, with 14 bases between the two germline ends. The DNA of the CDR3 is TGTGCCAGCAGTTTATATCCCGGGGGGGGTACTAATGAAAAACTGTTTTTT. Residues: CASSLYPGGGTNEKLFF.

Only one count was recorded for this clone. The chain links TRBV9 to TRBJ1-2; 7 positions match TRBD1. The CDR3 loop spans 15 amino acids. Germline CDR1 and CDR2: SGDLS and YYNGEE. Unmatched junction bases numbered 16, after V lost 10 bases and J lost 4 bases. CDR3 amino acids: CASSGQGQDGYGYTF. In DNA, the CDR3 is TGTGCCTCGTCAGGACAAGGACAGGATGGCTATGGCTACACCTTC.

The V call is TRBV15, the J call TRBJ2-4; tentatively, D is TRBD2 (5 bases). The CDR3 runs to 14 residues. In germline, CDR1 is LNHNV, CDR2 YYDKDF (reference sequence). V was clipped by 4 bases and J by 0 bases, with 7 bases between them. CDR3 sequence: CATSKDLAKNIQYF. Here the CDR3 DNA reads TGTGCCACCAGCAAGGACTTAGCCAAAAACATTCAGTACTTC.

This chain uses TRBV3-1 (or the pseudogene TRBV3-2) with TRBJ1-2; possible D gene TRBD1, 6 bases. CDR3 size: 14 residues. Trimming shortened V by 1 base and J by 6 bases, and 12 bases separated the two germline ends. Germline V gene lookup returns CDR1 LGHDT and CDR2 YNNKEL (reference sequence). The CDR3 reads CASSQVVAGDGYTF. The CDR3 bases are TGTGCCAGCAGCCAAGTGGTGGCAGGGGATGGCTACACCTTC.

The chain employs TRBV7-8 and TRBJ1-2, with a possible D match to TRBD1 (5 bases). Trimming took off 5 bases at V and 3 bases at J, with 13 bases between the two ends. The CDR3 has 14 residues. Germline V lookup: CDR1 SGHVS, CDR2 FQNEAQ. The CDR3: CASSPTDSYYGYTF. The CDR3, as DNA: TGTGCCAGCAGCCCCACAGACAGCTACTATGGCTACACCTTC.

DNA of the CDR3: TGTGCCAGCAGCGGGGACAGGGGGCTCTATGGCTACACCTTC. It codes for CASSGDRGLYGYTF. The rearrangement joins TRBV7-2 to TRBJ1-2, with 12 nucleotides matching TRBD1. V shed 5 bases and J 4 bases; nucleotides not matched to a gene: 2. In germline, CDR1 is SGHTA, CDR2 FQGNSA. The CDR3 length is 14 residues.

This clone was found once. The chain couples TRBV28 to TRBJ2-2, with TRBD1 matching over 8 bases. Germline V lookup: CDR1 MDHEN, CDR2 SYDVKM. CDR3 length: 16 amino acids. V dropped 5 bases and J dropped 1; count of bases not matched to a gene: 6. CDR3 loop: CASSDAGTGNTGELFF. As DNA, the CDR3 is TGTGCCAGCAGTGACGCCGGGACAGGGAACACCGGGGAGCTGTTTTTT.

Concerning this clone itself: Compared with germline, one end of the junction differs, possibly owing to a read error. The chain is built from TRBV9 and TRBJ1-2, with D tentatively TRBD1 (5 bases). Per germline, CDR1 SGDLS and CDR2 YYNGEE. The length of the CDR3 is 15 residues. The CDR3 DNA sequence: TGTGCCAGCAGTGTAGGGCCGACAGCTAACTATGGCTACACCTTC. It specifies CASSVGPTANYGYTF.

V and J are TRBV5-5 and TRBJ1-2, with D possibly TRBD1 on 5 matching bases. Germline CDR1 is SGHKS and CDR2 is YYEKEE (reference sequence). Trimming shortened V by 4 bases and J by 4 bases, and 11 bases separated the two germline ends. The CDR3 extends over 13 amino acids. Here the CDR3 reads CASSQPGLYGYTF. The CDR3 DNA reads as TGTGCCAGCAGCCAACCGGGACTCTATGGCTACACCTTC.

The CDR3 DNA reads as TGTGCCAGCAGTTACCCTCAGGGACAGAATCAGCCCCAGCATTTT. Translating gives CASSYPQGQNQPQHF. The chain joins TRBV28 to TRBJ1-5; TRBD1 matches 7 bases. This CDR3 is built from 15 residues. V shed 4 bases, J shed 4 bases, and the junction held 7 bases outside the gene matches. Germline loops: CDR1 MDHEN, CDR2 SYDVKM.

This clone was picked up a small number of times. This chain joins TRBV7-7 and TRBJ2-1, with 10 bases that match TRBD2. The germline gives CDR1 SSHAT, CDR2 FNYEAQ (reference sequence). The CDR3 contains 17 residues. V trimming: 4 bases; J trimming: 0 bases; junction bases outside the gene matches: 6. This CDR3 reads CASSSTSGVSSYNEQFF. The CDR3 region has the DNA TGTGCCAGCAGCTCTACTAGCGGGGTAAGCTCCTACAATGAGCAGTTCTTC.